This entry describes one T cell receptor (beta chain). Its antigen is as yet unknown. Some clones are missing from TCRdb's copy, which holds only in-frame ones; the method was immunoSEQ multiplex PCR. The sample has 40,000 to 50,000 clones, 86% seen once. Trimming at V came to 3 bases and at J to 0 bases, leaving 9 bases not matched to a gene. Germline V gene data show CDR1 as SGDLS and CDR2 as YYNGEE. The CDR3 spans 17 residues. These data are taken from a study of OX40 agonist ivuxolimab in advanced cancers. Study findings and constraints: There was clonal expansion of CD4+ and CD8+ blood T cells by week 6 at 0.1 to 3.0 mg/kg.

The chain is built from TRBV9 and TRBJ1-5; TRBD1 matches at 7 bases. The sample in question was CD4+ or CD8+ T cells sorted from blood, obtained in a trial of the OX40 agonist ivuxolimab. The source of this sequence is an adult with an advanced solid tumor such as melanoma, head and neck, liver or kidney cancer. CDR3 sequence: CASSAGDRAYSNQPQHF. CDR3 nucleotide sequence: TGTGCCAGCAGCGCAGGGGACAGAGCATATAGCAATCAGCCCCAGCATTTT.